The rows below give T cell receptor beta chains drawn from one sample of a study of blood T cell repertoires in COVID-19. The protocol was immunoSEQ multiplex PCR, while the TCRdb copy is restricted to in-frame clones and leaves out a portion. The table has about 69,000 clones, approximately 80% seen once. Sequenced input: peripheral blood. Every receptor here comes from a man aged 50-59 years with COVID-19, enrolled during active disease. The CDR3 runs from the conserved cysteine through the conserved F or W. The D gene is left open where the match is weak. A clone size is listed for some rows: how often the clone was seen (once, few, many), or a class if it is expanded.

v_call	j_call	d_call	clone_size	cdr3_aa	cdr3_nt
TRBV19	TRBJ2-3	TRBD1	NA	CASSTLMGQGALSDTQYF	TGTGCCAGTAGTACCCTAATGGGGCAGGGGGCATTGTCAGATACGCAGTATTTT
TRBV9	TRBJ1-3	NA	NA	CASSARQISSGNTIYF	TGTGCCAGCAGCGCCCGACAGATATCCTCTGGAAACACCATATATTTT
TRBV12-3/TRBV12-4	TRBJ2-7	NA	NA	CASSLIRAEQYF	TGTGCCAGCAGTTTAATCAGGGCCGAGCAGTACTTC
TRBV7-6	TRBJ2-3	TRBD2	once	CAGSGSGGSPDTQYF	TGTGCCGGCAGCGGGAGCGGGGGGAGCCCAGATACGCAGTATTTT
TRBV10-3	TRBJ1-1	NA	NA	CAIQDRNTEAFF	TGTGCCATCCAGGACAGGAACACTGAAGCTTTCTTT
TRBV4-2	TRBJ2-1	NA	NA	CASSQELAHKVGGHNEQFF	TGTGCCAGCAGCCAAGAGCTAGCGCACAAAGTGGGGGGGCACAATGAGCAGTTCTTC
TRBV5-1	TRBJ2-7	TRBD1	NA	CASSASWTGGASYEQYF	TGCGCCAGCAGCGCCTCATGGACAGGGGGCGCTTCCTACGAGCAGTACTTC
TRBV15	TRBJ1-6	TRBD1	NA	CATSRGQGVGYNSPLHF	TGTGCCACCAGCAGAGGACAGGGGGTTGGCTATAATTCACCCCTCCACTTT
TRBV18	TRBJ2-4	NA	NA	CASSANVPGGPKNIQYF	TGTGCCAGCTCCGCCAATGTCCCGGGGGGCCCCAAAAACATTCAGTACTTC
TRBV7-3	TRBJ2-2	TRBD2	NA	CASSDRSSSGGAGELFF	TGTGCCAGCAGCGACCGATCCTCTAGCGGGGGTGCCGGGGAGCTGTTTTTT
TRBV28	TRBJ1-4	TRBD1	NA	CASSSQGASNEKLFF	TGTGCCAGCAGTTCTCAGGGGGCATCTAATGAAAAACTGTTTTTT
TRBV5-1	TRBJ1-4	NA	NA	CASSFSGENEKLFF	TGCGCCAGCAGCTTTAGCGGGGAGAATGAAAAACTGTTTTTT
TRBV6-6	TRBJ2-5	TRBD2	NA	CASSYEGLAGGELYF	TGTGCCAGCAGTTACGAGGGACTAGCGGGGGGGGAGTTGTACTTC
TRBV9	TRBJ2-3	TRBD2	once	CASTLAGGLTDTQYF	TGTGCCAGCACCCTCGCGGGGGGCCTGACAGATACGCAGTATTTT
TRBV7-8	TRBJ1-2	NA	NA	CASSLDSVGYTF	TGTGCCAGCAGCTTAGATTCGGTCGGCTACACCTTC
TRBV3-1/TRBV3-2	TRBJ2-1	TRBD2	NA	CASSQDASGGNEQFF	TGTGCCAGCAGCCAAGATGCTAGCGGGGGCAATGAGCAGTTCTTC
TRBV18	TRBJ1-2	NA	NA	CASSLSRQGGDGYTF	TGTGCCAGCTCCCTCAGCCGTCAGGGAGGGGATGGCTACACCTTC
TRBV2	TRBJ2-7	TRBD1	NA	CASRDGQGPRQQYF	TGTGCCAGCAGGGACGGACAGGGCCCACGCCAGCAGTACTTC
TRBV7-8	TRBJ1-5	NA	NA	CASSFKGAADNQPQHF	TGTGCCAGCAGCTTTAAAGGGGCAGCTGACAATCAGCCCCAGCATTTT
TRBV3-1/TRBV3-2	TRBJ2-5	NA	NA	CASSRRRGYSQQETQYF	TGTGCCAGCAGCCGGCGTAGGGGATATTCCCAACAAGAGACCCAGTACTTC
TRBV29-1	TRBJ2-7	TRBD2	NA	CSVRLAGGFYEQYF	TGCAGCGTTCGACTAGCGGGGGGATTCTACGAGCAGTACTTC
TRBV10-1	TRBJ1-4	NA	once	CASSRTFRETKNREKLFF	TGCGCCAGCAGCCGCACTTTCCGGGAGACGAAAAACAGGGAAAAACTGTTTTTT
TRBV10-3	TRBJ1-3	NA	NA	CAISDPPGSGNTIYF	TGTGCCATCAGTGACCCCCCAGGCTCTGGAAACACCATATATTTT
TRBV6-5	TRBJ2-1	TRBD2	NA	CASSYSAGGLDEQFF	TGTGCCAGCAGTTACAGTGCGGGGGGGCTAGATGAGCAGTTCTTC
TRBV4-3	TRBJ2-2	TRBD2	NA	CASSRTRLAGGPGTGELFF	TGCGCCAGCAGCCGGACCAGACTAGCGGGGGGGCCTGGGACCGGGGAGCTGTTTTTT
TRBV19	TRBJ1-1	NA	NA	CASSIEGGRIGLNTEAFF	TGTGCCAGTAGTATAGAGGGGGGGAGAATAGGCCTGAACACTGAAGCTTTCTTT
TRBV2	TRBJ2-5	NA	NA	CAMTSRGETQYF	TGTGCCATGACCAGTAGGGGAGAGACCCAGTACTTC
TRBV4-2	TRBJ2-5	TRBD2	few	CASSQEASGEAGQYF	TGTGCCAGCAGCCAAGAGGCTAGCGGGGAGGCTGGCCAGTACTTC